The subject of this entry is one T cell receptor (beta chain). TCRdb's copy holds only in-frame clones and misses some; the assay was immunoSEQ multiplex PCR. This table has under 350,000 clones, 90% appearing once. The data originate from a study of blood T cell repertoires in COVID-19. Participants reported their clinical history, and cohort assignment relied on those reports. Before being deemed recovered, Cohort 3 donors had two negative PCRs, clearance, or symptom resolution. The specimen was PBMCs or T cells enriched from blood (not recorded which). This sequence originates from a man aged 55-75 years who had recovered from COVID-19.

The CDR3 DNA sequence: TGCAGTGCTGATACTAGTGATGAGCAGTTCTTC. Translation gives CSADTSDEQFF. The chain has TRBV20-1 and TRBJ2-1, with D possibly TRBD2 on 5 matching bases. Germline V CDR1 and CDR2: DFQATT, SNEGSKA (reference sequence). The germline V and J ends were trimmed by 5 bases and 8 bases, with 10 bases remaining between them. The CDR3 has 11 residues.